The rows below give T cell receptor beta chains drawn from one sample of a study of blood T cell repertoires in COVID-19. The table came from immunoSEQ multiplex PCR; TCRdb's copy has only in-frame clones and leaves some out. The sample lists 300,000 to 350,000 clones, about nine tenths occurring once. Material: peripheral blood. The receptors here all came from a woman between 65 and 79 years old with COVID-19, enrolled during active disease. Each CDR3 is given with its conserved first and last residue. D genes are given only for firm matches. Clone size is shown for a subset of rows, as once, few, many or a class of expanded clone.

TGCGCCAGCAGTGAAGGGACTAGCGTAGTGGGTACGCAGTATTTT CASSEGTSVVGTQYF TRBV10-2 TRBD2 TRBJ2-3 -
TGTGCCAGCAGGGATGGGACAGAAGAGACCCAGTACTTC CASRDGTEETQYF TRBV12-3/TRBV12-4 TRBD1 TRBJ2-5 -
TGTGCCAGCAGCTCACAGGGGATGTTTGATTCACCCCTCCACTTT CASSSQGMFDSPLHF TRBV5-4 TRBD1 TRBJ1-6 -
TGTGCCAGCAGTTATTGGGGGGAGGCCGGGGAGCTGTTTTTT CASSYWGEAGELFF TRBV6-5 - TRBJ2-2 once
TGTGCCAGTAGTATCCAGGGGACATCGAACACCGGGGAGCTGTTTTTT CASSIQGTSNTGELFF TRBV19 - TRBJ2-2 -
TGTGCCAGCAGCGCCGGCCCGGGACTGATTAATGAAAAACTGTTTTTT CASSAGPGLINEKLFF TRBV13 - TRBJ1-4 -
TGTGCCAGCAGTCGGGACAGAGGAATGAACACTGAAGCTTTCTTT CASSRDRGMNTEAFF TRBV6-6 TRBD1 TRBJ1-1 -
TGTGCCAGCAGCTTTGGACTAGCGAAAGAGACCCAGTACTTC CASSFGLAKETQYF TRBV7-2 TRBD2 TRBJ2-5 once
TGTGCCAGCAGTTACTCGTCCATGAGAGCAGGAAACACCATATATTTT CASSYSSMRAGNTIYF TRBV6-6 - TRBJ1-3 -
TGTGCCATCAAGGAAGCAGCGCCGGACTCTGGAAACACCATATATTTT CAIKEAAPDSGNTIYF TRBV10-3 - TRBJ1-3 -
TGTGCCAGTAGTGCGCTTCTTCCGGGCAATCAGCCCCAGCATTTT CASSALLPGNQPQHF TRBV19 - TRBJ1-5 -
TGTGCCAGCAGTTCAAGGGACAGGGGTGGATATGGCTACACCTTC CASSSRDRGGYGYTF TRBV28 TRBD1 TRBJ1-2 -
TGTGCCAGCAGCTTAGTAGCGGGGGGGAACACCGGGGAGCTGTTTTTT CASSLVAGGNTGELFF TRBV7-2 TRBD2 TRBJ2-2 -
TGTGCCATTCCGGGACAGGGGGCGTTTAGCGCTGAAGCTTTCTTT CAIPGQGAFSAEAFF TRBV2 TRBD1 TRBJ1-1 -
TGTGCCAGCAGACGGAAAGGAGATTCTAACTATGGCTACACCTTC CASRRKGDSNYGYTF TRBV6-5 - TRBJ1-2 -
TGTGCCAGCAGACGAGGGAGGGACTACGAGCAGTACTTC CASRRGRDYEQYF TRBV11-2 TRBD2 TRBJ2-7 -
TGTGCCAGCAGTTCATTGGACACTAACTATGGCTACACCTTC CASSSLDTNYGYTF TRBV28 - TRBJ1-2 -
TGTGCCAGCAGCGTAGAAGTAGCGGGGGTAGATACGCAGTATTTT CASSVEVAGVDTQYF TRBV9 TRBD2 TRBJ2-3 -
TGTGCCACCAGTGGATGGCCAGGAGGGACTGAAGCTTTCTTT CATSGWPGGTEAFF TRBV24-1 - TRBJ1-1 -
TGTGCCTGGAGTGTACTCCCGGACAGGGACGAGCAGTACTTC CAWSVLPDRDEQYF TRBV30 TRBD1 TRBJ2-7 once
TGTGCCATCAGTGAGACACAGGGTTACACTGAAGCTTTCTTT CAISETQGYTEAFF TRBV10-3 - TRBJ1-1 once
TGTGCCAGTAGTCAGGACTCTATTGGTGGCTACACCTTC CASSQDSIGGYTF TRBV19 - TRBJ1-2 -